One sample yielded the 15 T cell receptor beta chains listed below, sequenced in a study of T cells expressing NK-cell markers. No DNA is given; TCRdb re-called the 5' RACE reads and lists each CDR3 protein once. This table lists fewer than 25,000 distinct CDR3 sequences. The material sequenced was blood T cells: a sorted CD56 or NKG2C T cell subset, CD4+ or CD8+ T cells, or bulk PBMC T cells (not recorded which). Receptor source: a man aged 18 to 70 in good health.

J is TRBJ2-7 and V is TRBV6-2 or TRBV6-3; lacking DNA, the TRBD1 call made by TCRdb goes unchecked. Per germline, CDR1 MNHEY and CDR2 SVGEGT. This CDR3 is 11 amino acids long. The CDR3 protein is CASSNSNRVYF.

V gene TRBV4-3 combines with J gene TRBJ2-7; TCRdb lists TRBD1, though no DNA is available to test this call. The CDR3 runs 14 residues. Germline loops: CDR1 LGHNA, CDR2 YSLEER. The CDR3 region is CASSHLTGSYEQYF.

The chain couples TRBV7-8 to TRBJ1-5; no DNA is available, so the TRBD1 call from TCRdb remains unchecked. The germline V gene has CDR1 SGHVS and CDR2 FQNEAQ. The CDR3 spans 16 residues. The CDR3 reads CASSLEQGGLNQPQHF.

The J gene is TRBJ2-7, the V gene TRBV7-2; TCRdb selects TRBD1, and the lack of DNA leaves this call unchecked. This CDR3 has 16 amino acids. Germline V gives CDR1 SGHTA, CDR2 FQGNSA. The CDR3 protein is CASSDTRTGGGYEQYF. The full variable domain, with the rest looked up from reference TRBV7-2 and TRBJ2-7, is GAGVSQSPSNKVTEKGKDVELRCDPISGHTALYWYRQSLGQGLEFLIYFQGNSAPDKSGLPSDRFSAERTGGSVSTLTIQRTQQEDSAVYLCASSDTRTGGGYEQYFGPGTRLTVT.

The V call is TRBV7-2, the J call TRBJ1-5; the TCRdb call, TRBD1, lacks DNA for checking. The CDR3 is made up of 16 amino acids. Looked up from germline, CDR1 is SGHTA and CDR2 is FQGNSA. The CDR3 loop reads CASSLRTGMGNQPQHF.

The genes are TRBV20-1 and TRBJ2-5. There are 13 residues in the CDR3. Looked up from germline, CDR1 is DFQATT and CDR2 is SNEGSKA (reference sequence). CDR3 sequence: CSARDLTEQTQYF.

The CDR3 protein is CASSHPGTGNSPLHF. The V call is TRBV4-3, the J call TRBJ1-6; the D call from TCRdb, TRBD1, cannot be confirmed without DNA. CDR3 length: 15 amino acids. Germline CDR1 reads LGHNA; CDR2 reads YSLEER.

The J gene is TRBJ1-5, the V gene TRBV28. Germline CDR1 is MDHEN and CDR2 is SYDVKM. The CDR3 has 15 residues. CDR3 residues: CASTPAEGGNQPQHF.

This chain uses TRBV7-9 with TRBJ2-2; TCRdb lists TRBD1, though no DNA is available to test this call. This CDR3 has 16 amino acids. The germline gives CDR1 SEHNR, CDR2 FQNEAQ (reference sequence). CDR3: CASSLGQGENTGELFF.

The genes are TRBV4-2 and TRBJ2-1; TCRdb designates TRBD1, a call that cannot be tested without DNA. Germline loops: CDR1 LGHNA, CDR2 YNFKEQ. The CDR3 loop spans 17 amino acids. The CDR3 protein is CASSPRALTGWVDEQFF.

The J gene is TRBJ2-5, the V gene TRBV4-3. The germline CDR1 and CDR2 sequences are LGHNA and YSLEER. The CDR3 is made up of 13 amino acids. The CDR3 protein is CASSQATRETQYF.

The V gene is TRBV11-1, the J gene TRBJ2-5. CDR1 is SGHAT and CDR2 is FQDESV in the germline V gene (reference sequence). The CDR3 loop spans 13 amino acids. The CDR3 sequence: CASSLGESETQYF.

The gene calls are TRBV30 and TRBJ1-4. Germline V gene sequence: CDR1 GTSNPN, CDR2 SVGIG (reference sequence). This CDR3 contains 14 residues. The CDR3 spells CAWRTGTDAEKLFF.

The rearrangement joins TRBV29-1 to TRBJ2-1; TCRdb outputs TRBD2, but without DNA this stays unchecked. This CDR3 is 16 amino acids long. Per the germline V gene, CDR1 is SQVTM and CDR2 is ANQGSEA. The CDR3 reads CSVARPTGGGAREQFF.

The chain carries TRBV6-5 and TRBJ1-4; the D call from TCRdb, TRBD1, cannot be confirmed without DNA. In germline, CDR1 is MNHEY, CDR2 SVGAGI. The CDR3 totals 15 residues. Here the CDR3 reads CASSYSGGTNEKLFF.